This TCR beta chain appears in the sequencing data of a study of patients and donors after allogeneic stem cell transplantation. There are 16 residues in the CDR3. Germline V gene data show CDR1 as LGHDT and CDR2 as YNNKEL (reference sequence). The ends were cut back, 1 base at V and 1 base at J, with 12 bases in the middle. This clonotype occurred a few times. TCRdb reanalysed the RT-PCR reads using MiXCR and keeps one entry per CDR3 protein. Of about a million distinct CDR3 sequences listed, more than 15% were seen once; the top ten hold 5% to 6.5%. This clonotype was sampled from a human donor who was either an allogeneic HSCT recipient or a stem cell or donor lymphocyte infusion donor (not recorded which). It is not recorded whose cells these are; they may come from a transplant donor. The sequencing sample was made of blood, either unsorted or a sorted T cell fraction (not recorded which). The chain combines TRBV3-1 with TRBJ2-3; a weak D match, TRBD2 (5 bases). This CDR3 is CASSQAVGGGTDTQYF. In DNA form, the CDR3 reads TGTGCCAGCAGCCAAGCCGTCGGAGGTGGCACAGATACGCAGTATTTT.